These 31 T cell receptor beta chains were sequenced from one sample in a study of spatial heterogeneity in lung cancer. TCRdb fed the 5' RACE reads into MiXCR, producing one record per CDR3 protein. This sample has 110,000 or so distinct CDR3 sequences; 10% to 13% occur once, and the top ten carry around 24%. Regarding time point: blood at routine non-recurrence follow-up after resection. Material: PBMCs, obtained at follow-up. The receptors here all came from a female donor with early-stage non-small cell lung cancer.

The sample holds many counts of this clonotype. The chain uses TRBV6-6 and TRBJ2-7, with 10 nucleotides matching TRBD2. The CDR3 has 14 residues. V lost 7 bases to trimming and J lost 2 bases; unmatched junction nucleotides: 5. Germline CDR1 MNHNY, CDR2 SVGAGI (reference sequence). DNA for the CDR3: TGTGCCAGCACCTCCGGGACTAGCGCCTACGAGCAGTACTTC. Residues: CASTSGTSAYEQYF.

The chain couples TRBV15 to TRBJ2-3; D call uncertain. Germline V lookup: CDR1 LNHNV, CDR2 YYDKDF (reference sequence). The CDR3 spans 13 residues. With 1 base removed from V and 6 bases from J, the gap between germline ends came to 8 bases. The CDR3 protein is CATSRVLSDTQYF. CDR3 nucleotides: TGTGCCACCAGCAGAGTCCTCAGCGATACGCAGTATTTT. The whole variable domain, remainder taken from reference TRBV15 and TRBJ2-3, is DAMVIQNPRYQVTQFGKPVTLSCSQTLNHNVMYWYQQKSSQAPKLLFHYYDKDFNNEADTPDNFQSRRPNTSFCFLDIRSPGLGDTAMYLCATSRVLSDTQYFGPGTRLTVL.

In its sample, this clonotype was seen a few times. The CDR3 coding sequence is TGTGCCAGCAGTCCTTGGCTAGCGGGGGGCAGGGCCCAGTACTTC. It specifies CASSPWLAGGRAQYF. V usage is TRBV27 and J usage is TRBJ2-5; 11 positions agree with TRBD2. V lost 5 bases to trimming and J lost 9 bases; unmatched junction nucleotides: 11. The CDR3 loop spans 15 amino acids. Germline V gives CDR1 MNHEY, CDR2 SMNVEV (reference sequence).

This clonotype was counted at least ten times. The rearrangement links TRBV29-1 to TRBJ1-3; D gene ambiguous. Germline loops: CDR1 SQVTM, CDR2 ANQGSEA. There are 13 residues in the CDR3. V was shortened by 7 bases and J by 0 bases, with 10 bases between the two germline ends. CDR3 bases: TGCAGCGCCCTAGAGATCTCTGGAAACACCATATATTTT. Protein product: CSALEISGNTIYF.

This clonotype occurred a few times. The chain has TRBV10-1 and TRBJ2-1; D is possibly TRBD1 (5 bases). Germline-derived CDR1 and CDR2 are WNHNN and SYGVQD (reference sequence). This CDR3 is built from 15 residues. Deletions cut 2 bases from V and 2 bases from J, with 10 bases between. Written as DNA, the CDR3 is TGCGCCAGCAGTGAGCAGGGAAGCGCCTACAATGAGCAGTTCTTC. It yields the protein CASSEQGSAYNEQFF.

This clonotype was counted only a few times. The chain recombines TRBV24-1 with TRBJ2-3; 10 positions agree with TRBD1. Germline loops: CDR1 KGHDR, CDR2 SFDVKD. Germline trimming cut 3 bases from V and 3 bases from J; bases unmatched to any gene: 2. The CDR3 contains 15 residues. The CDR3 here is CATSDDRGRTDTQYF. The DNA for the CDR3 is TGTGCCACCAGTGATGACAGGGGGCGGACAGATACGCAGTATTTT.

This clonotype occurred a few times. The J gene is TRBJ2-3, the V gene TRBV5-4; D may be TRBD2 (6 bases). Looked up from germline, CDR1 is SGHNT and CDR2 is YYREEE (reference sequence). This CDR3 spans 15 amino acids. Deletions cut 5 bases from V and 4 bases from J, with 17 bases between. DNA of the CDR3: TGTGCCAGCAGGGCTCTAGGAGGGAGGCCAGATACGCAGTATTTT. Its protein product is CASRALGGRPDTQYF. Filled out from reference TRBV5-4 and TRBJ2-3, the complete variable domain reads ETGVTQSPTHLIKTRGQQVTLRCSSQSGHNTVSWYQQALGQGPQFIFQYYREEENGRGNFPPRFSGLQFPNYSSELNVNALELDDSALYLCASRALGGRPDTQYFGPGTRLTVL.

This chain links TRBV2 with TRBJ2-7, with D uncertain. The CDR3 loop spans 15 amino acids. The V end lost 6 bases, the J end lost 2 bases, and 17 bases lay between the germline ends. Looked up from germline, CDR1 is SNHLY and CDR2 is FYNNEI. This CDR3 is CASRETRTPTYEQYF. DNA of the CDR3: TGTGCCAGCAGGGAAACACGGACCCCCACCTACGAGCAGTACTTC.

This clonotype showed up just a few times. V gene TRBV11-3 combines with J gene TRBJ1-1; D perhaps matches TRBD1 (5 bases). In germline, CDR1 is SGHNT, CDR2 YENEEA. V was shortened by 6 bases and J by 1 base, with 15 bases between the two germline ends. The CDR3 is made up of 15 amino acids. The CDR3 protein is CASRIQDAGNTEAFF. CDR3 nucleotides: TGTGCCAGCAGAATACAGGACGCAGGGAACACTGAAGCTTTCTTT.

The chain couples TRBV6-5 to TRBJ2-1, with TRBD2 matching 9 bases. The CDR3 is made up of 16 amino acids. Germline CDR1 reads MNHEY; CDR2 reads SVGAGI. V lost 6 bases, J lost 7 bases, and 13 bases stayed unmatched. DNA for the CDR3: TGTGCCAGCAGGCCCGGCGTAGCGGGAGCTGGGAATGAGCAGTTCTTC. Its protein product is CASRPGVAGAGNEQFF.

This clonotype was detected a few times. V gene TRBV18 combines with J gene TRBJ2-1, with D possibly TRBD1 on 5 matching bases. The germline V and J ends were trimmed by 6 bases and 7 bases, with 16 bases remaining between them. This CDR3 has 14 residues. Germline V CDR1 and CDR2: KGHSH, LQKENI. CDR3: CASSEQDDLNEQFF. CDR3 coding DNA: TGTGCCAGCTCCGAACAGGATGATCTAAATGAGCAGTTCTTC.

The genes are TRBV3-1 and TRBJ2-5; D gene uncertain. Germline values: CDR1 LGHDT, CDR2 YNNKEL (reference sequence). CDR3 length equals 13 residues. Trimming took 2 bases from V and 4 from J, leaving 8 bases between them. DNA of the CDR3: TGTGCCAGCAGCCAATGGGAATCAGAGACCCAGTACTTC. Translation gives CASSQWESETQYF.

At least ten counts were recorded for this clonotype. The chain couples TRBV9 to TRBJ1-4, with 9 bases identical to TRBD1. The CDR3 loop spans 14 amino acids. Losses at the gene ends were 2 bases for V and 8 bases for J; bases not matched to a gene: 4. Germline assignment: CDR1 SGDLS and CDR2 YYNGEE. The CDR3: CASSVTGQGEKLFF. The CDR3 nucleotides are TGTGCCAGCAGCGTGACGGGACAGGGAGAAAAACTGTTTTTT.

The chain recombines TRBV6-1 with TRBJ2-7, with D hard to call. Germline values: CDR1 MNHNS, CDR2 SASEGT. The CDR3 has 15 amino acids. Deletions cut 6 bases from V and 0 bases from J, with 15 bases between. Here the CDR3 DNA reads TGTGCCAGCAGCACCGCAGACGCGAACTCCTACGAGCAGTACTTC. It is translated as CASSTADANSYEQYF.

This clonotype was counted a few times. This chain links TRBV12-3 or TRBV12-4 with TRBJ2-5; D ambiguous. V was cut by 1 base and J by 6 bases, with 0 bases left in between. The CDR3 length is 10 residues. CDR3 in amino acids: CASSLETQYF. The CDR3 nucleotides are TGTGCCAGCAGTTTAGAGACCCAGTACTTC.

This clonotype appeared a few times. The rearrangement joins TRBV3-1 to TRBJ2-5; either TRBD1 or TRBD2 may fit D (6 bases each). This CDR3 contains 14 residues. Germline V gene lookup returns CDR1 LGHDT and CDR2 YNNKEL (reference sequence). With 5 bases removed from V and 1 base from J, the gap between germline ends came to 11 bases. In nucleotides, the CDR3 is TGTGCCAGCAGCAAACAGGGAGGCCAAGAGACCCAGTACTTC. Protein product: CASSKQGGQETQYF.

This clonotype was counted a few times. This chain joins TRBV7-2 and TRBJ2-2; tentatively, D is TRBD1 or TRBD2 (6 bases each). This CDR3 region has 16 residues. V was trimmed by 3 bases and J by 4 bases, leaving 15 bases between them. The germline V gene has CDR1 SGHTA and CDR2 FQGNSA. The CDR3 DNA follows: TGTGCCAGCAGCTTGAGGGGGGAACTGGGCACCGGGGAGCTGTTTTTT. Its protein is CASSLRGELGTGELFF.

Concerning this clonotype itself: At one end the junction does not follow the germline gene, possibly because of a read error. The rearrangement uses TRBV18 and TRBJ2-1; 10 nucleotides line up with TRBD2. The germline V gene encodes CDR1 KGHSH and CDR2 LQKENI. The CDR3 runs 15 residues. The CDR3 sequence: CASSAPSGSPFQQFF. The CDR3 DNA is TGTGCCAGCTCAGCACCTAGCGGGAGCCCTTTCCAGCAGTTCTTC.

This clonotype came up many times. The chain uses TRBV6-1 and TRBJ2-1; TRBD2 matches at 7 bases. The V and J ends lost 0 bases and 11 bases, in that order; junction bases with no gene match: 7. The CDR3 extends over 14 amino acids. CDR1 MNHNS and CDR2 SASEGT come from the germline V gene. The CDR3 spells CASSEAGGLNKQFF. Written as DNA, the CDR3 is TGTGCCAGCAGTGAAGCGGGAGGGCTGAATAAGCAGTTCTTC.

This chain links TRBV18 with TRBJ1-1, with TRBD1 as a possible D gene (6 bases). Germline V gene lookup returns CDR1 KGHSH and CDR2 LQKENI. The CDR3 covers 15 residues. V lost 3 bases, J lost 0 bases, and 11 bases lay in between. Written as DNA, the CDR3 is TGTGCCAGCTCACCTAGACAGGATGTGAACACTGAAGCTTTCTTT. Translating gives CASSPRQDVNTEAFF.

The chain is built from TRBV20-1 and TRBJ2-1, with 11 bases identical to TRBD2. Looked up from germline, CDR1 is DFQATT and CDR2 is SNEGSKA (reference sequence). The CDR3 runs 15 residues. Trimming removed 4 bases from V and 3 bases from J; junction bases left unmatched: 5. Written as DNA, the CDR3 is TGCAGTGCTAAGCCTCTAGCGGGAGGCTACAATGAGCAGTTCTTC. It encodes CSAKPLAGGYNEQFF.

The sample holds many counts of this clonotype. The chain is built from TRBV28 and TRBJ2-2; D perhaps matches TRBD1 (5 bases). The germline V gene has CDR1 MDHEN and CDR2 SYDVKM. V gave up 7 bases and J gave up 0 bases, with 6 bases separating them. This CDR3 is 13 amino acids long. In DNA form, the CDR3 reads TGTGCCAGCAAACAGGCGAACACCGGGGAGCTGTTTTTT. Translation: CASKQANTGELFF.

This clonotype was detected only a few times. The V call is TRBV19, the J call TRBJ1-2; no clear D. Germline assignment: CDR1 LNHDA and CDR2 SQIVND (reference sequence). Trimming took off 3 bases at V and 3 bases at J, with 11 bases between the two ends. This CDR3 comprises 14 residues. The CDR3, as DNA: TGTGCCAGTAGTATGGTTCTGCTAGACTATGGCTACACCTTC. This codes for CASSMVLLDYGYTF.

The CDR3 protein is CASSLAAGERKNEQFF. The CDR3 region has the DNA TGTGCCAGCAGCTTAGCGGCGGGAGAGAGGAAGAATGAGCAGTTCTTC. This rearrangement joins TRBV7-2 to TRBJ2-1, with TRBD2 matching 7 bases. The CDR3 loop spans 16 amino acids. Losses at the gene ends were 0 bases for V and 7 bases for J; bases not matched to a gene: 9. Germline V gene sequence: CDR1 SGHTA, CDR2 FQGNSA.

CDR3 region: CASSRKPRQGYNTGELFF. For the CDR3, the DNA is TGTGCCAGCAGCCGAAAACCTCGACAGGGTTATAACACCGGGGAGCTGTTTTTT. V gene TRBV7-6 combines with J gene TRBJ2-2; 7 bases agree with TRBD1. Germline trimming cut 5 bases from V and 2 bases from J; bases unmatched to any gene: 14. CDR3 size: 18 residues. Germline V gene data show CDR1 as SGHVS and CDR2 as FNYEAQ.

V usage is TRBV20-1 and J usage is TRBJ2-7, with D perhaps matching TRBD2 (5 bases). The CDR3 totals 12 residues. Germline V gives CDR1 DFQATT, CDR2 SNEGSKA (reference sequence). V dropped 2 bases and J dropped 0 bases, with 5 bases sitting between them. CDR3 sequence (DNA): TGCAGTGCTAGAACTAGCTCCTACGAGCAGTACTTC. It specifies CSARTSSYEQYF.

This clonotype showed up many times. The chain carries TRBV5-1 and TRBJ2-1; 8 bases agree with TRBD2. The length of the CDR3 is 16 residues. Germline V CDR1 and CDR2: SGHRS, YFSETQ. The J segment lost 4 bases and the V segment lost 0 bases, leaving 6 bases of the junction unmatched. CDR3 sequence reads: CASSLGWASGYNEQFF. The CDR3 bases are TGCGCCAGCAGCTTGGGCTGGGCTAGCGGGTACAATGAGCAGTTCTTC.

The chain combines TRBV14 with TRBJ1-1; D not resolved. Trimming left V 4 bases short and J 5 bases short, with 11 bases between. The germline gives CDR1 SGHDN, CDR2 FVKESK. The CDR3 totals 13 residues. The CDR3 nucleotides read TGTGCCAGCAGCCGGACTCGAGTGACTGAAGCTTTCTTT. Its translation is CASSRTRVTEAFF.

This clonotype was observed at least ten times. The rearrangement uses TRBV7-2 and TRBJ1-5; no clear D gene. The germline CDR1 and CDR2 sequences are SGHTA and FQGNSA. The CDR3 loop spans 16 amino acids. Trimming removed 5 bases at V and 4 bases at J, with 18 bases between. The CDR3 coding sequence is TGTGCCAGCAGCCCAAGCCGGGGTCGAGAGAATCAGCCCCAGCATTTT. Translated: CASSPSRGRENQPQHF.

The J gene is TRBJ1-1, the V gene TRBV19; TRBD1 matches at 7 bases. CDR1 and CDR2 from the germline V gene are LNHDA and SQIVND (reference sequence). This CDR3 spans 17 amino acids. With 0 bases clipped from V and 3 bases from J, the junction kept 10 bases outside the gene matches. CDR3 residues: CASSIDRGGRQDTEAFF. CDR3 nucleotide sequence: TGTGCCAGTAGTATAGACAGGGGGGGACGACAGGACACTGAAGCTTTCTTT.

This chain uses TRBV30 with TRBJ2-1; 7 bases fit TRBD2. Germline V gives CDR1 GTSNPN, CDR2 SVGIG (reference sequence). V shed 3 bases, J shed 4 bases, and the junction held 6 bases outside the gene matches. This CDR3 region has 14 residues. CDR3 nucleotide sequence: TGTGCCTGGAGACACGGGGGAGGGTACAATGAGCAGTTCTTC. Its translation: CAWRHGGGYNEQFF.